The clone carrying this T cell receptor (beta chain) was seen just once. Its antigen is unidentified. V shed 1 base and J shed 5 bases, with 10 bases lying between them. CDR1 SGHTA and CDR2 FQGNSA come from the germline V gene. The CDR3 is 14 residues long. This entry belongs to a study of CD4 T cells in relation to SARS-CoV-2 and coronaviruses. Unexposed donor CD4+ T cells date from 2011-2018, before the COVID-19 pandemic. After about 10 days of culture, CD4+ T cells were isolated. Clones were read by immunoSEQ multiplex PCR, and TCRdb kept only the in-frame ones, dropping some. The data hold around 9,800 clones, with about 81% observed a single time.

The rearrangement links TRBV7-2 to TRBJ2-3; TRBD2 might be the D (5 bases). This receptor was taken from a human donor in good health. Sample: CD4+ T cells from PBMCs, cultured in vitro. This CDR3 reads CASSLGGLRDTQYF. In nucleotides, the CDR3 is TGTGCCAGCAGCTTAGGAGGGCTAAGAGATACGCAGTATTTT.